This TCR beta chain emerged from a study of blood T cell repertoires in COVID-19. The V gene lost 0 bases and the J gene lost 7 bases, with 9 bases spanning the gap. The CDR3 spans 13 residues. Germline assignment: CDR1 GTSNPN and CDR2 SVGIG (reference sequence). Data came from immunoSEQ multiplex PCR; TCRdb stores just in-frame clones and leaves some out. The table includes about 98,000 clones, approximately 82% detected once. This TCR came from a man between 70 and 80 years old with active or convalescent COVID-19. Material for sequencing was peripheral blood. The rearrangement links TRBV30 to TRBJ1-4; D uncertain. The CDR3 region has the DNA TGTGCCTGGAGTGTCGTCCCCGGTGAAAAACTGTTTTTT. This translates into CAWSVVPGEKLFF.